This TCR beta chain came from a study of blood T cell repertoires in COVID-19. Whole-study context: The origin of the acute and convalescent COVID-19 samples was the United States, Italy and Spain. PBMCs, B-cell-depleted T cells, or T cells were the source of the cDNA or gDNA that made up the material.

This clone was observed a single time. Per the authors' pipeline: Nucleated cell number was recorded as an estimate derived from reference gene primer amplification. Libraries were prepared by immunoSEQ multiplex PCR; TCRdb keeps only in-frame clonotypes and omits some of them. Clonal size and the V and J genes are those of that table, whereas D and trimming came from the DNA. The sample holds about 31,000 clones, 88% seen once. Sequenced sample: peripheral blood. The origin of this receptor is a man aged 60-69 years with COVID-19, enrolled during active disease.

CDR3 nucleotide sequence: TGTGCCATCAGGGGGGATACAGGGGGCGCGGATCGCACTGAAGCTTTCTTT. Translating it yields CAIRGDTGGADRTEAFF. This chain uses TRBV10-3 with TRBJ1-1; 9 nucleotides line up with TRBD1. Germline CDR1 and CDR2: ENHRY and SYGVKD. This CDR3 is built from 17 residues. J was trimmed by 4 bases and V by 6 bases; bases with no gene match: 15.